This TCR beta chain appears in the sequencing data of a study of T cells after yellow fever vaccination. Study findings and constraints: At under 97% for CD4 and approximately 88% for CD8, most primary-vaccination clones showed up again after the booster. FACS-sorted repertoires could contain abundant clonotypes contaminating from the bulk population. The appearance of a small share of clonotypes in both CD4 and CD8 compartments was observed.

V lost 4 bases to trimming and J lost 5 bases; unmatched junction nucleotides: 6. This CDR3 region has 14 residues. CDR1 is SGHNT, CDR2 YENEEA, per germline. This clonotype was recorded once. Its specificity is not known. The study made its TCR cDNA through 5'RACE template switching. That step introduced a universal primer site along with UMIs. In TCRdb, the 5' RACE reads were re-called with MiXCR into one record per CDR3 protein. This table holds about 210,000 distinct CDR3 sequences, less than 3.5% found once. This chain uses TRBV11-3 with TRBJ2-5, with 8 nucleotides matching TRBD2. The sequencing here drew on CD4+ T cells sorted from PBMCs, taken 10 days after the yellow fever booster vaccination. The receptor comes from a man younger than 30 who received the YFV17D yellow fever vaccine. CDR3 loop: CASSSGGERETQYF. Written as DNA, the CDR3 is TGTGCCAGCAGCTCGGGGGGGGAAAGGGAGACCCAGTACTTC.